This TCR beta chain was sequenced in a study of T cells in localized non-small cell lung cancer. Overall study findings and caveats: A median of about 54 of the top 100 tumor clones appeared in adjacent lung, which was paired and uninvolved.

The method was immunoSEQ multiplex PCR; TCRdb's version includes in-frame clones alone and lacks a portion of them. The sample shows some 38,000 clones, around 86% of them seen only once. The CDR3 is 13 amino acids. V was cut by 9 bases and J by 4 bases, with 15 bases left in between. Germline CDR1 LNHDA, CDR2 SQIVND (reference sequence). Details on this clone: Its specificity is not known.

Sample: peripheral blood mononuclear cells, taken before any cancer treatment. The receptor was derived from a male donor at least 60 years old with stage II lung adenocarcinoma. V and J are TRBV19 and TRBJ1-2; D gene ambiguous. The CDR3 loop reads CASRSGFGYGYTF. The DNA for the CDR3 is TGTGCCAGCCGATCCGGTTTCGGCTATGGCTACACCTTC.